This T cell receptor (beta chain) was identified during a study of technical replicates of blood from a handful of donors. Germline V lookup: CDR1 SGHNT, CDR2 YYREEE (reference sequence). The CDR3 has 13 amino acids. V lost 4 bases, J lost 6 bases, and 14 bases lay in between. Repertoires were generated with immunoSEQ multiplex PCR, while TCRdb's copy carries only in-frame clones and drops some. Of almost 55,000 clones in the sample, roughly 94% were seen once. Sequenced sample: T cells isolated from PBMCs. This chain joins TRBV5-4 and TRBJ2-7; TRBD2 might be the D (6 bases). The sequence was obtained from a human donor in good health. This CDR3 reads CASSRRGKVEQYF. The CDR3 DNA is TGTGCCAGCAGCCGCCGGGGGAAGGTCGAGCAGTACTTC.